This T cell receptor (beta chain) was profiled in a study of shared T cell receptors in the human thymus. The protocol was immunoSEQ multiplex PCR, while the TCRdb copy is restricted to in-frame clones and leaves out a portion. The sample yields roughly 560,000 clones, about four fifths seen once. V gave up 1 base and J gave up 1 base, with 13 bases separating them. Germline V gives CDR1 GTSNPN, CDR2 SVGIG (reference sequence). This CDR3 region has 15 residues. This sample also belongs to another study, concerning human thymus T cells. That source reports: Corrective heart surgery yielded resections, and these provided the thymus tissue. A high degree of thymic repertoire overlap among unrelated individuals was reported in related research.

This chain uses TRBV30 with TRBJ2-5; maybe TRBD1 (5 bases). The receptor comes from a boy under two years old with a congenital heart defect. The sequencing input was thymocytes. The CDR3 nucleotides are TGTGCCTGGAGTGACGGGTACAGGATCCAAGAGACCCAGTACTTC. Amino acids: CAWSDGYRIQETQYF. Filled out from reference TRBV30 and TRBJ2-5, the complete variable domain reads SQTIHQWPATLVQPVGSPLSLECTVEGTSNPNLYWYRQAAGRGLQLLFYSVGIGQISSEVPQNLSASRPQDRQFILSSKKLLLSDSGFYLCAWSDGYRIQETQYFGPGTRLLVL.